This T cell receptor (beta chain) was profiled in a study of blood T cell repertoires in COVID-19. V gave up 4 bases and J gave up 7 bases; unmatched junction bases: 3. Germline CDR1 is SGHVS and CDR2 is FQNEAQ. This CDR3 is built from 13 residues. The method was immunoSEQ multiplex PCR; TCRdb's version includes in-frame clones alone and lacks a portion of them. Of fewer than 120,000 clones listed, over 65% are singletons. A single count supports this clone. V and J are TRBV7-8 and TRBJ2-7, with 11 bases matching TRBD1. The sequencing sample was made of peripheral blood. The clonotype comes from an elderly woman with acute or convalescent COVID-19. Written as DNA, the CDR3 is TGTGCCAGCAGCTCGGACAGGGGGCGGGAGCAGTACTTC. It is translated as CASSSDRGREQYF. Using reference TRBV7-8 and TRBJ2-7 for the parts outside the CDR3, the full variable domain is GAGVSQSPRYKVAKRGQDVALRCDPISGHVSLFWYQQALGQGPEFLTYFQNEAQLDKSGLPSDRFFAERPEGSVSTLKIQRTQQEDSAVYLCASSSDRGREQYFGPGTRLTVT.